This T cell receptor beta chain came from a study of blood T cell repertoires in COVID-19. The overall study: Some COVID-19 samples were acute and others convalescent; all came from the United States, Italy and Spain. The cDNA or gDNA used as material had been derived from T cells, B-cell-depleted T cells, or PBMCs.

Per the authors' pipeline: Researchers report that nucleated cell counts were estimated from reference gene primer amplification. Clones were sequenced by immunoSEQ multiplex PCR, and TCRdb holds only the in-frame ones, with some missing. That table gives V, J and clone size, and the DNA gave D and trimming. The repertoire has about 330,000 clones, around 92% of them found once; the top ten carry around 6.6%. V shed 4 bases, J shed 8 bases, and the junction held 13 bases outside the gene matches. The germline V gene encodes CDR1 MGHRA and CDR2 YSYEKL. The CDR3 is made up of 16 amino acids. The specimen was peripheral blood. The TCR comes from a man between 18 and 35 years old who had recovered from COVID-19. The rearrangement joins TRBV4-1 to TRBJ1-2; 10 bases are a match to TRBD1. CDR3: CASSLLSTGGAEGYTF. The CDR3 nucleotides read TGCGCCAGCAGCCTCCTCTCGACAGGGGGCGCGGAGGGCTACACCTTC.